This entry lists 10 T cell receptor beta chains sequenced from one sample in a study of T cells after posttransplantation cyclophosphamide. The table came from immunoSEQ multiplex PCR; TCRdb's copy has only in-frame clones and leaves some out. In the table there are some 4,000 clones, about 62% of which are singletons. The sample consisted of memory CD8+ T cells sorted from blood. The receptors stem from a man in his thirties or forties in good health and a related stem cell transplant donor.

The chain recombines TRBV13 with TRBJ1-1, with 8 bases lining up with TRBD1. Losses at the gene ends were 4 bases for V and 10 bases for J; bases not matched to a gene: 17. The CDR3 is made up of 16 amino acids. The V gene's germline CDR1 is PRHDT and CDR2 FYEKMQ (reference sequence). The CDR3 sequence is CASSSDREERKSGAFF. The CDR3 nucleotides read TGTGCCAGCAGCTCGGACAGGGAAGAGAGAAAATCTGGAGCTTTCTTT.

V gene TRBV20-1 combines with J gene TRBJ2-7; maybe TRBD1 (7 bases). Germline-derived CDR1 and CDR2 are DFQATT and SNEGSKA (reference sequence). V lost 5 bases to trimming and J lost 12 bases, with 17 bases between them. CDR3 length equals 11 residues. The chain's CDR3 is CSAPRQGGPYF. CDR3 in DNA: TGCAGTGCTCCGCGACAGGGAGGACCGTACTTC.

The V gene is TRBV6-9, the J gene TRBJ1-2, with no clear D. V was cut by 3 bases and J by 9 bases, with 8 bases left in between. Germline values: CDR1 MNHGY, CDR2 SVAAGI. The CDR3 length is 11 residues. The CDR3 protein is CASSYPTSYTF. CDR3 nucleotides: TGTGCCAGCAGTTACCCGACAAGCTACACCTTC.

This clone was seen a few times. The chain joins TRBV6-4 to TRBJ2-3; 10 bases align to TRBD2. In germline, CDR1 is MRHNA, CDR2 SNTAGT. V gave up 7 bases and J gave up 2 bases; unmatched junction bases: 9. This CDR3 spans 16 amino acids. CDR3 region: CASKETSGSATDTQYF. Written as DNA, the CDR3 is TGTGCCAGCAAGGAGACTAGCGGGTCGGCCACAGATACGCAGTATTTT.

This clone appeared once. The V gene is TRBV6-5, the J gene TRBJ1-5; the D is unclear. V was cut by 6 bases and J by 4 bases, with 13 bases left in between. This CDR3 is built from 14 residues. Germline CDR1 reads MNHEY; CDR2 reads SVGAGI. DNA for the CDR3: TGTGCCAGCAGACCCGTCGGTCGGAATCAGCCCCAGCATTTT. Translating gives CASRPVGRNQPQHF.

The chain recombines TRBV5-1 with TRBJ1-1; TRBD1 matches 10 bases. The CDR3 sequence is 15 residues long. From germline, CDR1 is SGHRS and CDR2 YFSETQ. After removal of 4 bases from V and 4 bases from J, the junction contained 7 bases not matched to a gene. This CDR3 is CASSLRTGGFTEAFF. CDR3 DNA: TGCGCCAGCAGCCTTCGGACAGGGGGATTCACTGAAGCTTTCTTT. Full variable domain (missing parts from reference TRBV5-1 and TRBJ1-1): KAGVTQTPRYLIKTRGQQVTLSCSPISGHRSVSWYQQTPGQGLQFLFEYFSETQRNKGNFPGRFSGRQFSNSRSEMNVSTLELGDSALYLCASSLRTGGFTEAFFGQGTRLTVV.

J is TRBJ2-7 and V is TRBV5-4, with D possibly TRBD1 on 5 matching bases. CDR1 SGHNT and CDR2 YYREEE come from the germline V gene (reference sequence). V lost 2 bases and J 0 bases, leaving 12 bases between the germline ends. This CDR3 contains 15 residues. The CDR3 sequence: CASSFQGHRSYEQYF. CDR3 nucleotide sequence: TGTGCCAGCAGCTTCCAGGGTCACCGCTCCTACGAGCAGTACTTC.

This clone was seen more than once but under ten times. V usage is TRBV7-3 and J usage is TRBJ2-1; tentatively, D is TRBD2 (7 bases). The V gene's germline CDR1 is SGHTA and CDR2 FQGTGA. V was trimmed by 2 bases and J by 5 bases, leaving 13 bases between them. This CDR3 has 15 amino acids. The chain's CDR3 is CASSLFGGGNNEQFF. Here the CDR3 DNA reads TGTGCCAGCAGCTTATTCGGCGGGGGCAACAATGAGCAGTTCTTC.

The genes are TRBV28 and TRBJ1-6; D may be TRBD1 (6 bases). The CDR3 sequence is 13 residues long. Looked up from germline, CDR1 is MDHEN and CDR2 is SYDVKM. V was clipped by 5 bases and J by 8 bases, with 10 bases between them. The CDR3 protein is CASSPRQDSPLHF. As DNA, the CDR3 is TGTGCCAGCAGTCCACGACAGGATTCACCCCTCCACTTT. Filled out from reference TRBV28 and TRBJ1-6, the complete variable domain reads DVKVTQSSRYLVKRTGEKVFLECVQDMDHENMFWYRQDPGLGLRLIYFSYDVKMKEKGDIPEGYSVSREKKERFSLILESASTNQTSMYLCASSPRQDSPLHFGNGTRLTVT.

J is TRBJ2-1 and V is TRBV7-3; D not certain. The germline V gene has CDR1 SGHTA and CDR2 FQGTGA. The CDR3 consists of 14 residues. Trimming took 2 bases from V and 3 from J, leaving 8 bases between them. The CDR3, as DNA: TGTGCCAGCAGCTTATTGAACGGCTACAATGAGCAGTTCTTC. It translates to CASSLLNGYNEQFF.